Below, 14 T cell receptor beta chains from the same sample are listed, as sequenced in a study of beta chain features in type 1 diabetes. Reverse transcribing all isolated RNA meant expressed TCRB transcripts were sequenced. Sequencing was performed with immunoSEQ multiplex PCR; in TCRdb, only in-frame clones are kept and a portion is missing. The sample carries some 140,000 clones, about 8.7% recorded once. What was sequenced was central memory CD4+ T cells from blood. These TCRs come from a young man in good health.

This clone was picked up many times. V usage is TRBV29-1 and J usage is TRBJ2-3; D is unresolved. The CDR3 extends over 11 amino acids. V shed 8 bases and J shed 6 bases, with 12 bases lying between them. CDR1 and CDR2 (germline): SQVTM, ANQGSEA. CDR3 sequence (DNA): TGCAGCTTCTCCCGCGCCGATACGCAGTATTTT. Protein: CSFSRADTQYF.

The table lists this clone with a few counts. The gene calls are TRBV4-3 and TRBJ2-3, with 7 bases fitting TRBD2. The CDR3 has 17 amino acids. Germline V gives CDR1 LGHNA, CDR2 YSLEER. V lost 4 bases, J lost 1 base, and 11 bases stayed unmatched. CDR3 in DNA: TGCGCCAGCAGCCCCAGACCGGCAGCGGGGCGCACAGATACGCAGTATTTT. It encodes CASSPRPAAGRTDTQYF.

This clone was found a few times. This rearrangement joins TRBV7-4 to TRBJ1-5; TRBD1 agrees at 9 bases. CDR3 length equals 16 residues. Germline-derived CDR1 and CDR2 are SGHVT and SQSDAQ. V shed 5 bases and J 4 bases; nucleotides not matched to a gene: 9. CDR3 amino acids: CASSTSTGGRNQPQHF. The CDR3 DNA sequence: TGTGCCAGCAGCACGTCGACAGGGGGGAGGAATCAGCCCCAGCATTTT.

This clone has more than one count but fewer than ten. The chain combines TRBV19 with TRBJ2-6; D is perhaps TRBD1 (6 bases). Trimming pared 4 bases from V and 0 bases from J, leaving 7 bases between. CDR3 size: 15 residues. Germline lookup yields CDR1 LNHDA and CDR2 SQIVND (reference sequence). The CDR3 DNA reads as TGTGCCAGTAGTAGGGACAACTCTGGGGCCAACGTCCTGACTTTC. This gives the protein CASSRDNSGANVLTF. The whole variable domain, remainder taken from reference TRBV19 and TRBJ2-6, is DGGITQSPKYLFRKEGQNVTLSCEQNLNHDAMYWYRQDPGQGLRLIYYSQIVNDFQKGDIAEGYSVSREKKESFPLTVTSAQKNPTAFYLCASSRDNSGANVLTFGAGSRLTVL.

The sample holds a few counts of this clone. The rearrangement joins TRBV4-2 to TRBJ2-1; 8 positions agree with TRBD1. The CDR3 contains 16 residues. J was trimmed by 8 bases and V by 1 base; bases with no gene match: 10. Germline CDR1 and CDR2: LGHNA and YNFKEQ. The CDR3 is CASSQVGQVVVDEQFF. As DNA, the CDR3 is TGTGCCAGCAGCCAAGTGGGACAGGTTGTTGTCGATGAGCAGTTCTTC.

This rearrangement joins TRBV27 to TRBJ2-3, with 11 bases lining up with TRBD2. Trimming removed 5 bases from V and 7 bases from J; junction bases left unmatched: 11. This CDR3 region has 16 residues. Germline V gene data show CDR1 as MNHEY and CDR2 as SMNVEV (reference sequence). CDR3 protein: CASSKFSGGGMNTQYF. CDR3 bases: TGTGCCAGCAGTAAATTTAGCGGGGGGGGGATGAATACGCAGTATTTT.

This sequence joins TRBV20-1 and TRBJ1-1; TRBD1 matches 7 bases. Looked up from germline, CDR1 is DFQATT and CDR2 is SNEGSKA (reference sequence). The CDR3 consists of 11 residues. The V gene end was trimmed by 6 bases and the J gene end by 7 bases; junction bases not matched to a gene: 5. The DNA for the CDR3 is TGCAGTGCCATGGACAGGAATGAAGCTTTCTTT. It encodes CSAMDRNEAFF.

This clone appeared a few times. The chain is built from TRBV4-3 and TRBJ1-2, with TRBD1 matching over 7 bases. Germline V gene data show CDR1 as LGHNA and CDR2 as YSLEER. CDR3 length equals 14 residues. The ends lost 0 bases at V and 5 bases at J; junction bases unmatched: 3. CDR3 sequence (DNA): TGCGCCAGCAGCCAAGAAACAGGGGCGTATGGCTACACCTTC. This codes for CASSQETGAYGYTF.

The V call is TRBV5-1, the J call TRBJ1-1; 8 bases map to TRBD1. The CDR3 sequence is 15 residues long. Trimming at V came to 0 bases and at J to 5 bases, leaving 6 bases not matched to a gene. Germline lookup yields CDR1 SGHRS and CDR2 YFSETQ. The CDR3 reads CASSLDGQGNTEAFF. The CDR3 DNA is TGCGCCAGCAGCTTGGATGGACAGGGCAATACTGAAGCTTTCTTT.

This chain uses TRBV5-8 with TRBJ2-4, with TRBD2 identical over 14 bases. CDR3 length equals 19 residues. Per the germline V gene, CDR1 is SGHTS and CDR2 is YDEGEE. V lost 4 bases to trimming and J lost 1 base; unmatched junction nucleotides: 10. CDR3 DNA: TGTGCCAGCAGCGGCGGACTAGCGGGGGGAATTTTGGCCAAAAACATTCAGTACTTC. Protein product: CASSGGLAGGILAKNIQYF.

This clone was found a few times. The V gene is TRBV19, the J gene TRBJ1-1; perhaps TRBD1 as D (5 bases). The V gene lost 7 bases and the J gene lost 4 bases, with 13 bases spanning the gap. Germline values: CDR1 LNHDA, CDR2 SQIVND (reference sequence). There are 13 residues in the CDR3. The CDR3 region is CASNQGWGTEAFF. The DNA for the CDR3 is TGTGCCAGTAATCAGGGCTGGGGCACTGAAGCTTTCTTT. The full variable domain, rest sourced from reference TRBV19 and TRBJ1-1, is DGGITQSPKYLFRKEGQNVTLSCEQNLNHDAMYWYRQDPGQGLRLIYYSQIVNDFQKGDIAEGYSVSREKKESFPLTVTSAQKNPTAFYLCASNQGWGTEAFFGQGTRLTVV.

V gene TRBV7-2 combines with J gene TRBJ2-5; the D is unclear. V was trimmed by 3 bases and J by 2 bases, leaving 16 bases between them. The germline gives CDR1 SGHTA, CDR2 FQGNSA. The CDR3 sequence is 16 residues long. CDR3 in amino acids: CASSLGARPFQETQYF. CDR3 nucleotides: TGTGCCAGCAGCTTGGGTGCCAGGCCATTTCAAGAGACCCAGTACTTC. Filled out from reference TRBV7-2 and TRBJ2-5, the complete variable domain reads GAGVSQSPSNKVTEKGKDVELRCDPISGHTALYWYRQSLGQGLEFLIYFQGNSAPDKSGLPSDRFSAERTGGSVSTLTIQRTQQEDSAVYLCASSLGARPFQETQYFGPGTRLLVL.

The CDR3 here is CASSFQQSQPQHF. Here the CDR3 DNA reads TGTGCCAGCAGCTTTCAACAGAGTCAACCCCAGCATTTT. This rearrangement joins TRBV7-2 to TRBJ1-5; D not certain. Trimming pared 3 bases from V and 10 bases from J, leaving 13 bases between. CDR3 size: 13 residues. CDR1 SGHTA and CDR2 FQGNSA come from the germline V gene.

The CDR3 DNA sequence: TGTGCCAGCAGTCCCGGGACAGGGGGTCCAGATACGCAGTATTTT. Translating gives CASSPGTGGPDTQYF. The rearrangement links TRBV6-6 to TRBJ2-3; 11 bases map to TRBD1. The germline V gene has CDR1 MNHNY and CDR2 SVGAGI (reference sequence). The CDR3 loop spans 15 amino acids. The ends lost 5 bases at V and 4 bases at J; junction bases unmatched: 5.